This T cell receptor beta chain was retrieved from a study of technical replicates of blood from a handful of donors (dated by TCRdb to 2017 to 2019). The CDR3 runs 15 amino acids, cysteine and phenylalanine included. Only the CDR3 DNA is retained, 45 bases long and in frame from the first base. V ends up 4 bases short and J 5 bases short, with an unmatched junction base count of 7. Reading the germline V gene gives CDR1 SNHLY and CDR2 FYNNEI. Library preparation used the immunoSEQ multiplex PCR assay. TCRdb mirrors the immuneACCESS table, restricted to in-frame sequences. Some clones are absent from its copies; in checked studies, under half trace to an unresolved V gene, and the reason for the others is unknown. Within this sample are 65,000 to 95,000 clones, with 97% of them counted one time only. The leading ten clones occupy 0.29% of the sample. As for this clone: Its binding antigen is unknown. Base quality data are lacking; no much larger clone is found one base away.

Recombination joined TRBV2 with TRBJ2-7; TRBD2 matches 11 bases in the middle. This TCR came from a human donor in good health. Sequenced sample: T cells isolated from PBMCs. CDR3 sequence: CASSVILAGVDEQYF. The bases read TGTGCCAGCAGTGTCATACTAGCGGGAGTCGACGAGCAGTACTTC.